The clone carrying this TCR beta chain was observed once. The data were obtained in a study of blood T cell repertoires in COVID-19. Study background: The United States, Italy and Spain supplied acute and convalescent COVID-19 samples.

Original processing notes: The assay estimated nucleated cells by amplifying reference gene primers. The assay was immunoSEQ multiplex PCR, and TCRdb's table has in-frame clones only and misses some. The DNA was the basis for D and trimming; V, J and clone size are from that table. The profile covers some 240,000 clones, with more than 65% appearing a single time and more than 3% taken by the ten largest. Residents of about two dozen US areas, aged roughly 18 to 89 years, made up the participants. Resolution of symptoms, clearance, or two negative PCRs was present in recovered Cohort 3 donors. Germline-derived CDR1 and CDR2 are MDHEN and SYDVKM. The CDR3 covers 15 residues. The V segment lost 2 bases and the J segment 5 bases; nucleotides outside the gene matches: 3.

The V and J genes are TRBV28 and TRBJ1-1; 12 bases are shared with TRBD1. The sequence derives from a man aged 50-60 years who had recovered from COVID-19. The material sequenced was PBMCs or T cells enriched from blood (not recorded which). The CDR3: CASSLGGQGATEAFF. DNA for the CDR3: TGTGCCAGCAGTTTAGGGGGACAGGGGGCTACTGAAGCTTTCTTT. Full variable domain (missing parts from reference TRBV28 and TRBJ1-1): DVKVTQSSRYLVKRTGEKVFLECVQDMDHENMFWYRQDPGLGLRLIYFSYDVKMKEKGDIPEGYSVSREKKERFSLILESASTNQTSMYLCASSLGGQGATEAFFGQGTRLTVV.